The rows below give T cell receptor beta chains drawn from one sample of a study of T cell responses to AZD1222 COVID-19 vaccine. Some clones are missing from TCRdb's copy, which holds only in-frame ones; the method was immunoSEQ multiplex PCR. This table has more than 80,000 clones, roughly 90% appearing once. The sample was peripheral blood, taken on day 0 of AZD1222 vaccination. The receptor set was obtained from an adult in good health. Both conserved end residues are part of each CDR3. The order of the fields is V gene, J gene, D gene, clone size, CDR3 DNA, CDR3 protein. The D gene is left open where the match is weak. Expanded clones are given a class, and other clones once, few, many or no size at all.

>TRBV9|TRBJ2-1|TRBD2|-
TGTGCCAGCAGCGTAGCCCCCCCAACGGGAGGGACCTATGAGCAGTTCTTC
CASSVAPPTGGTYEQFF
>TRBV1|TRBJ2-1|-|-
TGCACCAGCAGTCCGGGTGGTAGCCATGAACGGCAGTTCTTC
CTSSPGGSHERQFF
>TRBV19|TRBJ1-1|-|-
TGTGCCAGTAGTATAGGTTACGACCGTTCGAACACTGAAGCTTTCTTT
CASSIGYDRSNTEAFF
>TRBV19|TRBJ1-2|-|-
TGTGCCAGTTACCAGGGACTCCCTGGCTATGGCTACACCTTC
CASYQGLPGYGYTF
>TRBV6-5|TRBJ2-1|-|-
TGTGCCAGCAGTAAGGAGGTGGGGAGTCACAATGAGCAGTTCTTC
CASSKEVGSHNEQFF
>TRBV12-3/TRBV12-4|TRBJ1-1|TRBD1|-
TGTGCCAGCAAACTGGACAGGTACACTGAAGCTTTCTTT
CASKLDRYTEAFF
>TRBV24-1|TRBJ2-7|TRBD2|-
TGTGCCACGGCGACTAGCGGGTACAACGAGCAGTACTTC
CATATSGYNEQYF
>TRBV2|TRBJ1-2|-|-
TGTGCCAGCAGTGAAGGGCGGTTTGATGGCTACACCTTC
CASSEGRFDGYTF
>TRBV5-6|TRBJ2-1|TRBD2|-
TGTGCCAGCAGCCCACTAGCGGGAGTAAGTGAGCAGTTCTTC
CASSPLAGVSEQFF
>TRBV18|TRBJ2-3|TRBD2|-
TGTGCCAGCTTTAGCGGGAGGAACCAACGACATACGCAGTATTTT
CASFSGRNQRHTQYF
>TRBV9|TRBJ2-7|TRBD1|-
TGTGCCAGCAGCCCCCGGACAGGGACCTACGAGCAGTACTTC
CASSPRTGTYEQYF
>TRBV28|TRBJ1-4|TRBD1|-
TGTGCCAGCAGTTTAGTTGCGACAGGGGGCATTGGAACTAATGAAAAACTGTTTTTT
CASSLVATGGIGTNEKLFF
>TRBV2|TRBJ1-6|-|-
TGTGCCAGCAGTGAATTGGGGGGGAGGAATTCACCCCTCCACTTT
CASSELGGRNSPLHF
>TRBV3-1/TRBV3-2|TRBJ2-1|TRBD2|-
TGTGCCAGCAGTCAAGGGCTAGCGGGACCCAATGAGCAGTTCTTC
CASSQGLAGPNEQFF
>TRBV5-1|TRBJ1-2|-|-
TGCGCCAGCAGCTCCACAGAGGCTAACTATGGCTACACCTTC
CASSSTEANYGYTF
>TRBV6-1|TRBJ1-5|-|-
TGTGCCAGCAGTGAATGGGCTTATAGCAATCAGCCCCAGCATTTT
CASSEWAYSNQPQHF
>TRBV27|TRBJ1-1|-|-
TGTGCCAGCAGTTCCCCGAAGGGGGGTGGTACTGAAGCTTTCTTT
CASSSPKGGGTEAFF
>TRBV2|TRBJ2-7|-|-
TGTGCCAGCAGTGAGGCAGCCTACGAGCAGTACTTC
CASSEAAYEQYF
>TRBV7-6|TRBJ1-2|-|once
TGTGCCAGCAGCTTAGCCGGGGAAGGGGTTTCTGGCTACACCTTC
CASSLAGEGVSGYTF
>TRBV15|TRBJ2-7|TRBD2|-
TGTGCCACCAGCAGAGATTATAGCGGGAGGGCCTCCGAGCAGTACTTC
CATSRDYSGRASEQYF
>TRBV28|TRBJ2-7|TRBD1|-
TGTGCCAGCAGTTCGGGACAGAACTACGAGCAGTACTTC
CASSSGQNYEQYF
>TRBV6-2/TRBV6-3|TRBJ1-1|TRBD1|-
TGTGCCAGCAGTTACTCCGAAGTGACAGGGTGGAACACTGAAGCTTTCTTT
CASSYSEVTGWNTEAFF
>TRBV6-6|TRBJ1-3|-|-
TGTGCCAGCAGCCGAACAGGGCAGATCTCTGGAAACACCATATATTTT
CASSRTGQISGNTIYF
>TRBV6-6|TRBJ2-7|-|-
TGTGCCAGCATTTCACGGGGAATAGGAGGGAAGGGCGAGCAGTACTTC
CASISRGIGGKGEQYF
>TRBV4-2|TRBJ1-6|TRBD1|-
TGTGCCAGCAGCCAAGACGGGGGGACAGGGAGTTCACCCCTCCACTTT
CASSQDGGTGSSPLHF
>TRBV3-1/TRBV3-2|TRBJ2-1|-|-
TGTGCCAGCAGCCAAGTTTTGGTTACCTACAATGAGCAGTTCTTC
CASSQVLVTYNEQFF
>TRBV15|TRBJ1-1|TRBD1|few
TGTGCCACCAGCCGGGACAGATTAATGAACACTGAAGCTTTCTTT
CATSRDRLMNTEAFF
>TRBV7-3|TRBJ2-2|TRBD1|-
TGTGCCAGCAGCCCCCAAAGGACAGGGGCCGGGGAGCTGTTTTTT
CASSPQRTGAGELFF
>TRBV3-1/TRBV3-2|TRBJ2-7|-|-
TGTGCCAGCAGCCAACCTCTCGGGGAGCAGTACTTC
CASSQPLGEQYF
>TRBV4-3|TRBJ1-2|-|once
TGCGCCAGCAGCCAAGATATATCAGGGAGGTCGCTTGGCTACACCTTC
CASSQDISGRSLGYTF
>TRBV21-1|TRBJ2-3|-|-
TGTGCCAGCAGCAAAGATCCCAGCGTCTCTAGCACAGATACGCAGTATTTT
CASSKDPSVSSTDTQYF
>TRBV5-1|TRBJ1-2|-|-
TGCGCCAGCAGCTTGGACAGGAACTATGGCTACACCTTC
CASSLDRNYGYTF
>TRBV18|TRBJ2-3|TRBD2|once
TGTGCCAGCTCACCACCGGATAGCGGGAGTGGTACAGATACGCAGTATTTT
CASSPPDSGSGTDTQYF
>TRBV5-6|TRBJ1-4|TRBD1|-
TGTGCCAGCAGCTGGGGGACAGGGTCGGGGAATGAAAAACTGTTTTTT
CASSWGTGSGNEKLFF
>TRBV9|TRBJ2-1|TRBD2|-
TGTGCCAGCAGCGTAGGGGCGAGTAAGGGACTAGCGCACTACAATGAGCAGTTCTTC
CASSVGASKGLAHYNEQFF
>TRBV14|TRBJ1-3|-|-
TGTGCCAGCAGCCAAGCCCGGCAACCTCCGGACACCATATATTTT
CASSQARQPPDTIYF
>TRBV5-1|TRBJ2-5|TRBD2|once
TGCGCCAGCAGCTTCACTAGCGGGATTGGAGAGACCCAGTACTTC
CASSFTSGIGETQYF
>TRBV7-2|TRBJ2-2|TRBD1|-
TGTGCCAGCAGCTACCAGGGACAGCCCACCGGGGAGCTGTTTTTT
CASSYQGQPTGELFF